The 9 T cell receptor beta chains below come from one sample, sequenced in a study of identical twins. TCRdb reprocessed the 5' RACE reads via MiXCR and lists one record per CDR3 protein. This table has 650,000 to 750,000 distinct CDR3 sequences, over 20% appearing once. This sample was also put to use in a study of T cells expressing NK-cell markers.

Sequencing was done on a sample of PBMCs. All receptors derive from a woman between 18 and 29 years old in good health.

This clonotype was detected only a few times. The chain is built from TRBV24-1 and TRBJ2-1; D is unresolved. V lost 4 bases and J 5 bases, leaving 8 bases between the germline ends. The CDR3 is 13 amino acids. Germline loops: CDR1 KGHDR, CDR2 SFDVKD. The CDR3 region is CATSDWLHNEQFF. In nucleotides, the CDR3 is TGTGCCACCAGTGACTGGCTTCACAATGAGCAGTTCTTC.

The genes are TRBV5-1 and TRBJ2-1; 9 bases line up with TRBD1. This CDR3 has 15 residues. V lost 0 bases and J lost 12; bases outside the gene matches: 10. Per the germline V gene, CDR1 is SGHRS and CDR2 is YFSETQ. The CDR3 region has the DNA TGCGCCAGCAGCTTGGTCCCGGGACAGGGAATGGGGCAGTTCTTC. It codes for CASSLVPGQGMGQFF.

The chain carries TRBV12-3 or TRBV12-4 and TRBJ2-2; a weak D match, TRBD2 (7 bases). Trimming took off 7 bases at V and 10 bases at J, with 22 bases between the two ends. This CDR3 region has 15 residues. The CDR3 protein is CASIPGGPRVPELFF. DNA for the CDR3: TGTGCCAGCATCCCCGGGGGGCCTAGAGTTCCGGAGCTGTTTTTT.

This chain uses TRBV2 with TRBJ2-1, with 7 nucleotides matching TRBD2. V was pared by 8 bases and J by 6 bases, with 13 bases of the junction left unmatched. This CDR3 region has 15 residues. Germline values: CDR1 SNHLY, CDR2 FYNNEI. CDR3 DNA sequence: TGTGCCAGCTCTACCGGGGCTAGCGGTCCCAATGAGCAGTTCTTC. This codes for CASSTGASGPNEQFF. The full variable domain, with the rest looked up from reference TRBV2 and TRBJ2-1, is EPEVTQTPSHQVTQMGQEVILRCVPISNHLYFYWYRQILGQKVEFLVSFYNNEISEKSEIFDDQFSVERPDGSNFTLKIRSTKLEDSAMYFCASSTGASGPNEQFFGPGTRLTVL.

The rearrangement links TRBV12-3 or TRBV12-4 to TRBJ2-3; D unresolved. The V gene lost 4 bases and the J gene lost 0 bases, with 11 bases spanning the gap. There are 15 residues in the CDR3. The CDR3 sequence: CASSWSGRSTDTQYF. CDR3 bases: TGTGCCAGCAGTTGGAGTGGTCGTAGCACAGATACGCAGTATTTT.

This clonotype was detected only a few times. The genes are TRBV12-3 or TRBV12-4 and TRBJ2-3, with 11 bases identical to TRBD2. The CDR3 runs 17 residues. V lost 5 bases, J lost 3 bases, and 10 bases stayed unmatched. The CDR3 DNA follows: TGTGCCAGCAGTCCGCAAGCGGGACTAGCGGCTACAGATACGCAGTATTTT. Translating it yields CASSPQAGLAATDTQYF.

The chain carries TRBV6-1 and TRBJ2-3; TRBD2 might be the D (5 bases). V was clipped by 4 bases and J by 6 bases, with 8 bases between them. Per germline, CDR1 MNHNS and CDR2 SASEGT. There are 12 residues in the CDR3. CDR3 in amino acids: CASSASPDTQYF. The CDR3 bases are TGTGCCAGCAGTGCTAGCCCGGATACGCAGTATTTT.

The rearrangement links TRBV9 to TRBJ2-5; 8 nucleotides match TRBD2. CDR3 size: 15 residues. The germline V gene encodes CDR1 SGDLS and CDR2 YYNGEE. Trimming took 2 bases from V and 1 from J; bases not matched to a gene: 4. Written as DNA, the CDR3 is TGTGCCAGCAGCGTTACTAGCGGACCCCAAGAGACCCAGTACTTC. It translates to CASSVTSGPQETQYF.

A few counts support this clonotype. The chain employs TRBV4-3 and TRBJ2-7, with a possible D match to TRBD2 (6 bases). V was clipped by 4 bases and J by 4 bases, with 14 bases between them. Germline V gene sequence: CDR1 LGHNA, CDR2 YSLEER. The CDR3 is 14 amino acids. DNA for the CDR3: TGCGCCAGCAGCCGCCACGGGAGTGGGTACGAGCAGTACTTC. The encoded protein is CASSRHGSGYEQYF.